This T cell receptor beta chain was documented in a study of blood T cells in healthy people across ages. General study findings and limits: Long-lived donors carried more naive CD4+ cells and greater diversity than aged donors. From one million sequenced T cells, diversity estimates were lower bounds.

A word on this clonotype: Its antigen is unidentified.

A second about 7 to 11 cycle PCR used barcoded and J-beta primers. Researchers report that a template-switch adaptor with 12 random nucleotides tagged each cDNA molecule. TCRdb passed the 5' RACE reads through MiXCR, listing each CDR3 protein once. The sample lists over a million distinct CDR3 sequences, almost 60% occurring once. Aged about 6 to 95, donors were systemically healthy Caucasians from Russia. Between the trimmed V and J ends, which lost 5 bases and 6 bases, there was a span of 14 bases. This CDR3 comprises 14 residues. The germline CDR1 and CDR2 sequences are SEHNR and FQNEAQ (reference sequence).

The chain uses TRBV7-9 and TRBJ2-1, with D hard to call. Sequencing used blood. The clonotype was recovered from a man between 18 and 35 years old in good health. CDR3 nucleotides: TGTGCCAGCAGCCCCCTCAGTTCGAGCAATGAGCAGTTCTTC. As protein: CASSPLSSSNEQFF.